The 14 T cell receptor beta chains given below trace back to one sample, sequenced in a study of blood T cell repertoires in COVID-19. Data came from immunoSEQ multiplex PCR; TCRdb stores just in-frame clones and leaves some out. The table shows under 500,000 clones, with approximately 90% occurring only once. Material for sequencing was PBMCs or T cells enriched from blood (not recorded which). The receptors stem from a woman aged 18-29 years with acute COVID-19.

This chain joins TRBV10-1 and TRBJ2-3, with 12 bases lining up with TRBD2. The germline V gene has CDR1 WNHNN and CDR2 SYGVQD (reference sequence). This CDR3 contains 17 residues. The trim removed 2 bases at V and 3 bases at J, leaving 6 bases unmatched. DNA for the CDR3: TGCGCCAGCAGTGAGACCCTAGCGGGAGGGTTGACAGATACGCAGTATTTT. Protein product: CASSETLAGGLTDTQYF.

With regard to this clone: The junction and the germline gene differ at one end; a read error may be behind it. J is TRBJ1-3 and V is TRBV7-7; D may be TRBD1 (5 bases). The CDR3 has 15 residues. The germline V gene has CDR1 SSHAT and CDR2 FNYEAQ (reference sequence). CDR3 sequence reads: CASSLGPGTGNTIYF. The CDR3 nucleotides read TGTGCTAGCAGCTTAGGGCCAGGGACTGGAAACACCATATATTTT.

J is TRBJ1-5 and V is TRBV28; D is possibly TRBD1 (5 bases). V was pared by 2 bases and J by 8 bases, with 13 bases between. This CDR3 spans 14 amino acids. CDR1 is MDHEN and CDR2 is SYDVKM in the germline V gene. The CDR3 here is CASSLIGGDEPQHF. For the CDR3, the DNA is TGTGCCAGCAGTTTAATCGGGGGGGATGAGCCCCAGCATTTT.

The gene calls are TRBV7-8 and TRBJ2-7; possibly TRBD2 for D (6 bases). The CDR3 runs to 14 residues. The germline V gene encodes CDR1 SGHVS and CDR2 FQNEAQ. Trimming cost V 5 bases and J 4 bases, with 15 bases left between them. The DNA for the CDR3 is TGTGCCAGCAGCCTGAGACTAGTTTCGTACGAGCAGTACTTC. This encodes CASSLRLVSYEQYF.

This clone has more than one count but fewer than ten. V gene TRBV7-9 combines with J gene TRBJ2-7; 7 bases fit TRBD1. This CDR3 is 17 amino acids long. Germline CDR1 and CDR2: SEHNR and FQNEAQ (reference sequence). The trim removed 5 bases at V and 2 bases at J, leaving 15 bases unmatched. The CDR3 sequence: CASSRAPGTVDPYEQYF. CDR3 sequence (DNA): TGTGCCAGCAGCCGTGCGCCCGGGACAGTTGATCCCTACGAGCAGTACTTC.

CDR3 nucleotides: TGCAGCGTCCAACTTGGAGGAGATAATTCACCCCTCCACTTT. Amino acids: CSVQLGGDNSPLHF. The rearrangement links TRBV29-1 to TRBJ1-6; D gene unclear. Germline V gene sequence: CDR1 SQVTM, CDR2 ANQGSEA. Trimming took 6 bases from V and 5 from J, leaving 14 bases between them. The length of the CDR3 is 14 residues.

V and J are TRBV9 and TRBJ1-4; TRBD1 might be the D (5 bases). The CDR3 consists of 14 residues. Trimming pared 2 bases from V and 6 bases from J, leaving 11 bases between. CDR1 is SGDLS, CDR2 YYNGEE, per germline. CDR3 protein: CASSVGGLYEKLFF. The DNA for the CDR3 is TGTGCCAGCAGCGTGGGGGGACTGTATGAAAAACTGTTTTTT.

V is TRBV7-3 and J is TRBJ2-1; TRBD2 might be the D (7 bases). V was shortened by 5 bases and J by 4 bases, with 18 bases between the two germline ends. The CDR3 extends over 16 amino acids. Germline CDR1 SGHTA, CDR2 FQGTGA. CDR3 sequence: CASSASVGGTYNEQFF. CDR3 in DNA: TGTGCCAGCAGCGCTTCGGTCGGGGGGACATACAATGAGCAGTTCTTC.

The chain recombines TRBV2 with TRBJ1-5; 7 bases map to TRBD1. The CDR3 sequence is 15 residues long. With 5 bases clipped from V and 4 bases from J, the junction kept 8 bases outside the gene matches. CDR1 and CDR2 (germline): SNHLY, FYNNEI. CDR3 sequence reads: CASSYGQVFNQPQHF. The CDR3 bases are TGTGCCAGCAGTTATGGACAGGTCTTTAATCAGCCCCAGCATTTT.

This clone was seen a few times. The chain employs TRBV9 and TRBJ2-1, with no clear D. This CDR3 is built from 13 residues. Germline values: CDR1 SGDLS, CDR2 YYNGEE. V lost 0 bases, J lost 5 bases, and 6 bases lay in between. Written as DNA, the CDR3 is TGTGCCAGCAGCGTAGGTGTAGACAATGAGCAGTTCTTC. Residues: CASSVGVDNEQFF.

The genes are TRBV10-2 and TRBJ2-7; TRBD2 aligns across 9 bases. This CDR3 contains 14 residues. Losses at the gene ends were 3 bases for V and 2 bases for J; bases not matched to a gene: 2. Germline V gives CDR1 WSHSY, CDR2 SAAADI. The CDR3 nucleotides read TGCGCCAGCAGTGACAGCGGGGGGCCCTACGAGCAGTACTTC. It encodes CASSDSGGPYEQYF.

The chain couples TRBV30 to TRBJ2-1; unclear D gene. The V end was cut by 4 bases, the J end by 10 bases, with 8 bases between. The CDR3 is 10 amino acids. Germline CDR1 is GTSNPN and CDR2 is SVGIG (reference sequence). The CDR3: CAWNGLEQFF. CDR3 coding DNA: TGTGCCTGGAATGGGCTGGAGCAGTTCTTC.

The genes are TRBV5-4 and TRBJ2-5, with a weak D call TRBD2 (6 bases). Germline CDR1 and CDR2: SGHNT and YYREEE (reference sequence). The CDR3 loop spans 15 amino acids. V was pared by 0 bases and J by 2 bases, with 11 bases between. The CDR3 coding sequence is TGTGCCAGCAGCTTGGGTACGGGAGCGCAAGAGACCCAGTACTTC. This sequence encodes CASSLGTGAQETQYF.

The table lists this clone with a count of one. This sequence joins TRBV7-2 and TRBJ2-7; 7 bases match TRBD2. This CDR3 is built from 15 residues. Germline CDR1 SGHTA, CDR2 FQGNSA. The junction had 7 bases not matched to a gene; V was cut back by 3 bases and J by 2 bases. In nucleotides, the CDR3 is TGTGCCAGCAGCTTTCGACTAGCAGGAGCCTACGAGCAGTACTTC. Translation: CASSFRLAGAYEQYF.